The rows below give T cell receptor beta chains drawn from one sample of a study of Graves' ophthalmopathy and Graves' hyperthyroidism. MiXCR, run by TCRdb on the multiplex PCR reads, gives a single entry per CDR3 protein. The sample consists of 230,000 or so distinct CDR3 sequences, 40% to 50% of them appearing once. Material for sequencing was peripheral blood. The receptors shown here come from an adult man with Graves' ophthalmopathy. The conserved cysteine and the conserved F or W are not part of the CDR3 here.

10 | TRBJ1-1 | TRBV29-1 | SVITVNTEAF
14 | TRBJ1-1 | TRBV9 | ASSRSRSRPRTEAF
12 | TRBJ2-7 | TRBV10-2 | ASKLAGGLGEQY
12 | TRBJ1-4 | TRBV5-1 | ASSLREGNEKLF
11 | TRBJ2-5 | TRBV9 | ASSVDREETQY
12 | TRBJ1-2 | TRBV7-9 | ASSLLSGGGGYT
17 | TRBJ1-4 | TRBV7-2 | ASSLDRVVIGGANEKLF
12 | TRBJ2-5 | TRBV7-3 | ASSLYGGRETQY
14 | TRBJ1-1 | TRBV9 | ASSSDRPGLNTEAF
14 | TRBJ1-2 | TRBV9 | ASSHELPGARDGYT
11 | TRBJ2-7 | TRBV7-9 | ASSPSDSYEQY
11 | TRBJ2-5 | TRBV12-3/TRBV12-4 | ASSRPGLRPQY
14 | TRBJ2-5 | TRBV5-8 | ASSLGGSGGQETQY
13 | TRBJ2-5 | TRBV20-1 | SARESGSISETQY
14 | TRBJ2-3 | TRBV29-1 | SVDSRGGGSTDAQY
10 | TRBJ1-1 | TRBV6-5 | ASSYVPTEAF
12 | TRBJ1-5 | TRBV20-1 | SAFRDRHNQPQH
13 | TRBJ1-1 | TRBV9 | ASSASLGVNTEAF
9 | TRBJ2-5 | TRBV7-2 | ASRLGGAQC
12 | TRBJ2-2 | TRBV29-1 | SPTTATNTGELF
10 | TRBJ2-7 | TRBV7-9 | ASSLASTEQC
14 | TRBJ2-7 | TRBV7-2 | ASSPMTSGGTYEQY
13 | TRBJ2-2 | TRBV15 | ATSRPGQGPGELF
10 | TRBJ2-7 | TRBV20-1 | SASSSSYEQY
12 | TRBJ2-2 | TRBV7-3 | ASSLIGSNGELF
15 | TRBJ2-7 | TRBV12-3/TRBV12-4 | ASKASSRGEGSYEQY
14 | TRBJ1-1 | TRBV19 | ASAPRGGEANTEAF